This is a list of T cell receptor beta chains from one sample in a study of blood T cell repertoires in COVID-19. The method was immunoSEQ multiplex PCR; TCRdb's version includes in-frame clones alone and lacks a portion of them. The sample records around 200,000 clones, 85% to 90% being singletons. Sequencing was done on a sample of peripheral blood. These receptors all come from a young woman who had recovered from COVID-19. CDR3s leave out the opening cysteine and the closing phenylalanine or tryptophan. A clone size is listed for some rows: how often the clone was seen (once, few, many), or a class if it is expanded.

TRBV28,.,TRBJ1-1,ASRPTGAALIMNTEAF
TRBV5-1,.,TRBJ2-5,ASSFDRQETQY
TRBV7-6,.,TRBJ2-3,ASSYQLGGPTDTQY
TRBV6-2/TRBV6-3,.,TRBJ1-5,ASSYSIVGDRDNQPQH
TRBV4-3,once,TRBJ2-1,ASSQAVTVEQF
TRBV5-1,.,TRBJ2-1,ASSPRGGGLAGDNEQF
TRBV4-1,once,TRBJ2-2,ASSQVRGPNTGELF
TRBV27,.,TRBJ1-1,ASSLNRQGGFRAF
TRBV27,.,TRBJ1-2,ASSLEGGDGYT
TRBV4-3,once,TRBJ1-6,ASSPDQGSDNSPLH
TRBV6-1,once,TRBJ2-1,ASSEQGNNEQF
TRBV10-3,.,TRBJ1-2,AISETANYGYT
TRBV19,.,TRBJ2-2,ASRDRGWSRELF
TRBV5-1,.,TRBJ1-5,ASSTDRVLQPQH